A selection of T cell receptor beta chains follows, all from one sample in a study of blood T cell repertoires in COVID-19. Profiling relied on immunoSEQ multiplex PCR, and the TCRdb table lists in-frame clones only, not all of them. The sample lists approximately 60,000 clones, approximately 82% occurring once. Sequencing was performed on peripheral blood. The receptors shown here come from a woman of 80 years or more with acute or convalescent COVID-19. Both conserved end residues are part of each CDR3. Each record gives: V gene, clone size, J gene, D gene, CDR3 protein, CDR3 DNA. D genes are given only for firm matches. Clone size is not always given. Where it is, it says once, few, many or a class for expanded clones.

v_gene: TRBV12-3/TRBV12-4; abundance: .; j_gene: TRBJ2-7; d_gene: .; CDR3aa: CASSFRYEQYF; CDR3nt: TGTGCCAGCAGTTTCCGGTACGAGCAGTACTTC
v_gene: TRBV4-1; abundance: few; j_gene: TRBJ1-2; d_gene: TRBD1; CDR3aa: CASSQNRGGYTF; CDR3nt: TGCGCCAGCAGCCAGAACAGGGGCGGCTACACCTTC
v_gene: TRBV7-6; abundance: .; j_gene: TRBJ2-3; d_gene: TRBD2; CDR3aa: CASSSAGTSGTDTQYF; CDR3nt: TGTGCCAGCAGCTCCGCTGGGACTAGCGGCACAGATACGCAGTATTTT
v_gene: TRBV15; abundance: .; j_gene: TRBJ1-5; d_gene: .; CDR3aa: CATSRGQSLGPQHF; CDR3nt: TGTGCCACCAGCAGAGGACAGTCACTTGGGCCCCAGCATTTT
v_gene: TRBV7-8; abundance: .; j_gene: TRBJ1-1; d_gene: TRBD1; CDR3aa: CASSQIRGSTEAFF; CDR3nt: TGTGCCAGCAGCCAAATCAGGGGGTCGACTGAAGCTTTCTTT
v_gene: TRBV11-2; abundance: .; j_gene: TRBJ2-7; d_gene: TRBD1; CDR3aa: CASSLGTGIMDEQYF; CDR3nt: TGTGCCAGCAGCTTAGGGACAGGGATTATGGACGAGCAGTACTTC
v_gene: TRBV25-1; abundance: .; j_gene: TRBJ2-2; d_gene: .; CDR3aa: CASSESAPVNTGELFF; CDR3nt: TGTGCCAGCTCGGAGTCAGCGCCTGTGAACACCGGGGAGCTGTTTTTT
v_gene: TRBV6-2/TRBV6-3; abundance: .; j_gene: TRBJ1-1; d_gene: .; CDR3aa: CASSPQGPGPSEAFF; CDR3nt: TGTGCCAGCAGTCCCCAGGGGCCGGGACCCTCTGAAGCTTTCTTT
v_gene: TRBV12-3/TRBV12-4; abundance: .; j_gene: TRBJ1-5; d_gene: .; CDR3aa: CASSRTRYQPQHF; CDR3nt: TGTGCCAGCAGTAGGACTAGGTACCAGCCCCAGCATTTT
v_gene: TRBV2; abundance: .; j_gene: TRBJ1-5; d_gene: TRBD1; CDR3aa: CASSGGSHQPQHF; CDR3nt: TGTGCCAGTTCAGGGGGCTCTCATCAGCCCCAGCATTTT
v_gene: TRBV14; abundance: .; j_gene: TRBJ1-1; d_gene: .; CDR3aa: CASSQLTGTEAFF; CDR3nt: TGTGCCAGCAGCCAACTCACAGGGACGGAAGCTTTCTTT
v_gene: TRBV11-2; abundance: .; j_gene: TRBJ2-3; d_gene: TRBD2; CDR3aa: CASSLSPGGSGVTDTQYF; CDR3nt: TGTGCCAGCAGCTTATCCCCGGGCGGTAGCGGGGTCACAGATACGCAGTATTTT
v_gene: TRBV15; abundance: few; j_gene: TRBJ2-3; d_gene: TRBD2; CDR3aa: CATSYVSGRSDTQYF; CDR3nt: TGTGCCACCAGCTACGTCAGCGGGAGAAGTGATACGCAGTATTTT
v_gene: TRBV28; abundance: .; j_gene: TRBJ1-4; d_gene: TRBD1; CDR3aa: CASSPGGEREKLFF; CDR3nt: TGTGCCAGCAGTCCAGGGGGAGAAAGAGAAAAACTGTTTTTT
v_gene: TRBV15; abundance: .; j_gene: TRBJ1-5; d_gene: .; CDR3aa: CATSREGLPYSNQPQHF; CDR3nt: TGTGCCACCAGCAGAGAGGGGCTGCCTTATAGCAATCAGCCCCAGCATTTT
v_gene: TRBV14; abundance: .; j_gene: TRBJ2-5; d_gene: .; CDR3aa: CASSPMGRAKETQYF; CDR3nt: TGTGCCAGCAGCCCGATGGGGCGAGCCAAAGAGACCCAGTACTTC
v_gene: TRBV25-1; abundance: .; j_gene: TRBJ1-5; d_gene: .; CDR3aa: CASSEWGDSNQPQHF; CDR3nt: TGTGCCAGCAGTGAATGGGGAGATAGCAATCAGCCCCAGCATTTT
v_gene: TRBV15; abundance: many; j_gene: TRBJ2-3; d_gene: .; CDR3aa: CATSSPRKEQNTDTQYF; CDR3nt: TGTGCCACCAGCAGCCCCCGAAAGGAGCAGAACACAGATACGCAGTATTTT
v_gene: TRBV14; abundance: .; j_gene: TRBJ2-1; d_gene: TRBD1; CDR3aa: CASSSGQSNEQFF; CDR3nt: TGTGCCAGCAGCTCGGGACAGAGCAATGAGCAGTTCTTC
v_gene: TRBV18; abundance: .; j_gene: TRBJ1-1; d_gene: .; CDR3aa: CASSPTVNTEAFF; CDR3nt: TGTGCCAGCTCCCCGACTGTGAACACTGAAGCTTTCTTT
v_gene: TRBV11-3; abundance: .; j_gene: TRBJ2-1; d_gene: .; CDR3aa: CASSPGTFNEQFF; CDR3nt: TGTGCCAGCAGTCCTGGGACTTTCAATGAGCAGTTCTTC
v_gene: TRBV4-2; abundance: once; j_gene: TRBJ2-2; d_gene: .; CDR3aa: CASSQVTGELFF; CDR3nt: TGTGCCAGCAGCCAAGTAACCGGGGAGCTGTTTTTT
v_gene: TRBV5-6; abundance: .; j_gene: TRBJ2-3; d_gene: .; CDR3aa: CASSSADTQYF; CDR3nt: TGTGCCAGCAGCTCAGCAGATACGCAGTATTTT
v_gene: TRBV11-2; abundance: few; j_gene: TRBJ1-1; d_gene: .; CDR3aa: CASSFSREAFF; CDR3nt: TGTGCCAGCAGCTTTTCGAGAGAAGCTTTCTTT
v_gene: TRBV6-5; abundance: .; j_gene: TRBJ1-1; d_gene: .; CDR3aa: CASSYYGRVNTEAFF; CDR3nt: TGTGCCAGCAGTTACTATGGCAGGGTGAACACTGAAGCTTTCTTT
v_gene: TRBV10-3; abundance: .; j_gene: TRBJ2-5; d_gene: .; CDR3aa: CAISEPGIPQETQYF; CDR3nt: TGTGCCATCAGTGAGCCGGGAATCCCCCAAGAGACCCAGTACTTC
v_gene: TRBV5-1; abundance: .; j_gene: TRBJ2-1; d_gene: .; CDR3aa: CASSSVGPSGQYNEQFF; CDR3nt: TGCGCCAGCAGCTCCGTAGGTCCAAGCGGGCAATACAATGAGCAGTTCTTC
v_gene: TRBV12-5; abundance: .; j_gene: TRBJ2-3; d_gene: TRBD2; CDR3aa: CASGREEGGTQYF; CDR3nt: TGTGCTAGTGGTCGGGAGGAGGGAGGTACGCAGTATTTT
v_gene: TRBV2; abundance: .; j_gene: TRBJ1-1; d_gene: .; CDR3aa: CASSLSAYTEAFF; CDR3nt: TGTGCCAGCAGTCTTAGCGCTTACACTGAAGCTTTCTTT
v_gene: TRBV30; abundance: .; j_gene: TRBJ1-2; d_gene: TRBD1; CDR3aa: CAWRVSGTGGPLGYGYTF; CDR3nt: TGTGCCTGGAGGGTTTCCGGGACAGGGGGCCCTCTTGGCTATGGCTACACCTTC
v_gene: TRBV12-3/TRBV12-4; abundance: .; j_gene: TRBJ2-2; d_gene: .; CDR3aa: CASSLRLGELFF; CDR3nt: TGTGCCAGCAGTCTTAGACTTGGGGAGCTGTTTTTT
v_gene: TRBV6-6; abundance: .; j_gene: TRBJ2-7; d_gene: .; CDR3aa: CASSYSGTSYEQYF; CDR3nt: TGTGCCAGCAGTTACTCGGGCACATCATACGAGCAGTACTTC
v_gene: TRBV10-2; abundance: once; j_gene: TRBJ1-3; d_gene: TRBD1; CDR3aa: CASSDPGGENGNTIYF; CDR3nt: TGCGCCAGCAGTGACCCAGGGGGCGAGAATGGAAACACCATATATTTT
v_gene: TRBV6-6; abundance: .; j_gene: TRBJ2-4; d_gene: .; CDR3aa: CASRGGMVDSSHKYF; CDR3nt: TGTGCCAGCAGGGGGGGTATGGTCGACAGCTCCCATAAGTACTTC
v_gene: TRBV19; abundance: .; j_gene: TRBJ2-1; d_gene: TRBD2; CDR3aa: CASSLTSGSQNEQFF; CDR3nt: TGTGCCAGTAGTCTTACTAGCGGGAGTCAAAATGAGCAGTTCTTC
v_gene: TRBV27; abundance: .; j_gene: TRBJ2-1; d_gene: TRBD2; CDR3aa: CASSILAGARNEQFF; CDR3nt: TGTGCCAGCAGTATTCTAGCGGGGGCGCGGAATGAGCAGTTCTTC
v_gene: TRBV3-1/TRBV3-2; abundance: .; j_gene: TRBJ2-2; d_gene: .; CDR3aa: CASRRRDITGELFF; CDR3nt: TGTGCCAGCAGACGCCGGGACATCACCGGGGAGCTGTTTTTT
v_gene: TRBV5-1; abundance: once; j_gene: TRBJ2-3; d_gene: .; CDR3aa: CASSPGTDTQYF; CDR3nt: TGCGCCAGCAGCCCGGGCACAGATACGCAGTATTTT
v_gene: TRBV3-1/TRBV3-2; abundance: .; j_gene: TRBJ2-6; d_gene: TRBD1; CDR3aa: CASSQINFGQGYSGANVLTF; CDR3nt: TGTGCCAGCAGCCAAATAAACTTCGGACAGGGTTACTCTGGGGCCAACGTCCTGACTTTC
v_gene: TRBV6-4; abundance: .; j_gene: TRBJ1-5; d_gene: .; CDR3aa: CASSEGAHQPQHF; CDR3nt: TGTGCCAGCAGTGAGGGGGCGCATCAGCCCCAGCATTTT
v_gene: TRBV20-1; abundance: .; j_gene: TRBJ1-2; d_gene: TRBD1; CDR3aa: CSAPGGGGGQF; CDR3nt: TGCAGTGCTCCAGGGGGAGGAGGAGGGCAATTC
v_gene: TRBV18; abundance: .; j_gene: TRBJ1-3; d_gene: .; CDR3aa: CASSPGSGNTIYF; CDR3nt: TGTGCCAGCTCACCGGGCTCCGGAAACACCATATATTTT
v_gene: TRBV2; abundance: few; j_gene: TRBJ2-3; d_gene: TRBD2; CDR3aa: CASSDRLADSTDTQYF; CDR3nt: TGTGCCAGCAGTGATCGACTAGCGGATTCCACAGATACGCAGTATTTT
v_gene: TRBV9; abundance: once; j_gene: TRBJ1-1; d_gene: .; CDR3aa: CASSVSQADTEAFF; CDR3nt: TGTGCCAGCAGCGTAAGCCAAGCTGACACTGAAGCTTTCTTT
v_gene: TRBV7-9; abundance: .; j_gene: TRBJ2-7; d_gene: .; CDR3aa: CASSLGRGSDEQYF; CDR3nt: TGTGCCAGCAGCTTAGGGCGGGGATCAGACGAGCAGTACTTC
v_gene: TRBV6-5; abundance: .; j_gene: TRBJ2-5; d_gene: TRBD2; CDR3aa: CASSYRRLAGAETQYF; CDR3nt: TGTGCCAGCAGTTACAGGAGGCTAGCGGGAGCCGAGACCCAGTACTTC
v_gene: TRBV28; abundance: .; j_gene: TRBJ1-2; d_gene: TRBD1; CDR3aa: CASSLWSQGAGGYTF; CDR3nt: TGTGCCAGCAGTTTATGGTCCCAGGGGGCGGGAGGCTACACCTTC
v_gene: TRBV9; abundance: .; j_gene: TRBJ1-4; d_gene: TRBD1; CDR3aa: CASSASTGAEKLFF; CDR3nt: TGTGCCAGCAGCGCTTCGACAGGGGCCGAAAAACTGTTTTTT
v_gene: TRBV28; abundance: .; j_gene: TRBJ1-5; d_gene: .; CDR3aa: CASSSGGWRNQPQHF; CDR3nt: TGTGCCAGCAGTAGTGGGGGCTGGCGCAATCAGCCCCAGCATTTT